Given below is one T cell receptor (beta chain) in context. Its antigen is still unknown. This entry is derived from a study of cytomegalovirus exposure and HLA in healthy donors. Clones were read by immunoSEQ multiplex PCR, and TCRdb kept only the in-frame ones, dropping some. The data contain under 150,000 clones, about 83% of them singletons. Study-wide points: It was found in a later analysis that first-cohort TCR clusters tended to co-occur in the 100 to 150 validation repertoires. Reports credit the classifier with highly specific, highly sensitive diagnosis of cytomegalovirus status.

V lost 3 bases and J lost 0; bases outside the gene matches: 4. Germline CDR1 is LGHNA and CDR2 is YSLEER. The CDR3 has 16 amino acids. Sequenced material: PBMCs. The clonotype comes from a woman in her twenties or thirties in good health and CMV-seronegative. The chain couples TRBV4-3 to TRBJ2-7; 11 nucleotides match TRBD2. CDR3 in amino acids: CASSQGLAGGSYEQYF. The CDR3 DNA sequence: TGCGCCAGCAGCCAGGGGCTAGCGGGGGGCTCCTACGAGCAGTACTTC.